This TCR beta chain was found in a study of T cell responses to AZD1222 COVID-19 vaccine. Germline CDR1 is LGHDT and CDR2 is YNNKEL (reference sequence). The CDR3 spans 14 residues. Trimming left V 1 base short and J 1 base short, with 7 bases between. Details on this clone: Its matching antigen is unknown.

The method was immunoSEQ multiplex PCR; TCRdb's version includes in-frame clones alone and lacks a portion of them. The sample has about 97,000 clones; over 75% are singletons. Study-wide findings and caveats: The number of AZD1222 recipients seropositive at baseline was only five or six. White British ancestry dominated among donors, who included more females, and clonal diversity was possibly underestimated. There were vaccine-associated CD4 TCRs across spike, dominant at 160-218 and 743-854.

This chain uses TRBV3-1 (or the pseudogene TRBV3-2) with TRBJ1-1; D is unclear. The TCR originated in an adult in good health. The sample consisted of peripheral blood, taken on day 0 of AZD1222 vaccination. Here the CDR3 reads CASSQVPKNTEAFF. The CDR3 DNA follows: TGTGCCAGCAGCCAAGTACCGAAGAACACTGAAGCTTTCTTT.